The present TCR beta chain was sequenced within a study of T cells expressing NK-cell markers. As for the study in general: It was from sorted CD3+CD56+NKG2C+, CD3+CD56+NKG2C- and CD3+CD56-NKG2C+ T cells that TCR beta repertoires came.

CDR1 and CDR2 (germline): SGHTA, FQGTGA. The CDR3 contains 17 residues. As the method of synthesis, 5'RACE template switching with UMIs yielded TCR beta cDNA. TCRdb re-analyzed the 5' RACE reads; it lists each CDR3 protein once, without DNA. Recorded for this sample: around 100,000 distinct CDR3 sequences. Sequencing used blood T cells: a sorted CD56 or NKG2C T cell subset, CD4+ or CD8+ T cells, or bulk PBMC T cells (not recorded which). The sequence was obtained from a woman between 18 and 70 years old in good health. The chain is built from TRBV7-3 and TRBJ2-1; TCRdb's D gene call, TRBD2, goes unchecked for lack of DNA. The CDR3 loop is CASSWNSGSGPYNEQFF.